This T cell receptor (beta chain) came from a study of blood T cell repertoires in COVID-19. About the study: Some COVID-19 samples were acute and others convalescent; all came from the United States, Italy and Spain. Sources were T cells, B-cell-depleted T cells, or PBMCs; the material itself was cDNA or gDNA.

This CDR3 comprises 16 residues. The V gene's germline CDR1 is MGHDK and CDR2 SYGVNS. With 6 bases clipped from V and 0 bases from J, the junction kept 11 bases outside the gene matches. Per the authors' pipeline: Nucleated cell counts were estimated from reference gene primer amplification. The protocol was immunoSEQ multiplex PCR, while the TCRdb copy is restricted to in-frame clones and leaves out a portion. For V, J and clone size, that table is used; D and trimming come from the DNA. The table records tens of thousands of clones, almost 90% of them present only once. The sequence came from a human donor in a cohort sampled during active COVID-19. The rearrangement uses TRBV25-1 and TRBJ2-7, with TRBD2 matching over 7 bases. Sequencing was performed on peripheral blood. The CDR3, as DNA: TGTGCCAGCAGGAAAACTAGCGCGGCCCTCTCCTACGAGCAGTACTTC. Translated: CASRKTSAALSYEQYF.